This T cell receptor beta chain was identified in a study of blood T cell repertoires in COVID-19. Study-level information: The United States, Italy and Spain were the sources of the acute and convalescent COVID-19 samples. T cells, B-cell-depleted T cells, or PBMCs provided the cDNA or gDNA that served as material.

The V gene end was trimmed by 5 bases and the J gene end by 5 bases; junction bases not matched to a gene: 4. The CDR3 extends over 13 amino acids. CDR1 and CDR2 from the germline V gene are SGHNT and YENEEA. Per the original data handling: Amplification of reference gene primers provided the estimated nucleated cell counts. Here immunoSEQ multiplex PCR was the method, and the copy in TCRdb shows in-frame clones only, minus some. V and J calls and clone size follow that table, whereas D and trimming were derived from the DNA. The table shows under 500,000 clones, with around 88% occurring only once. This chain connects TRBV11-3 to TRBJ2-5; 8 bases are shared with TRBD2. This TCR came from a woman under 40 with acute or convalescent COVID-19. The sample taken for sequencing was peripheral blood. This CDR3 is CASSPGGEETQYF. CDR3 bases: TGTGCCAGCAGCCCCGGGGGGGAGGAGACCCAGTACTTC.